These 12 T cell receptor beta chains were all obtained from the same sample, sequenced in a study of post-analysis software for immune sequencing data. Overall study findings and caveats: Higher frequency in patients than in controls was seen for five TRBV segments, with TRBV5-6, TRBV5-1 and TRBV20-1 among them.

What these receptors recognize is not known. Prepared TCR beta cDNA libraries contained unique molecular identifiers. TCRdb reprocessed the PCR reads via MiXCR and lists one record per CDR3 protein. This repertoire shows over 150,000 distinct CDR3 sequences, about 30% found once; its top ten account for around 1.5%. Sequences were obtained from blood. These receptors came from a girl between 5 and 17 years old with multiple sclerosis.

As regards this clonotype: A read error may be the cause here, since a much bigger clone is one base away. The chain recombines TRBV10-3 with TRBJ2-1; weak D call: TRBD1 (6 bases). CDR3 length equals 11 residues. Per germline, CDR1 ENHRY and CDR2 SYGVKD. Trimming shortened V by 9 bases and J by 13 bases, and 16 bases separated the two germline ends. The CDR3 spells CAIRQEETQFF. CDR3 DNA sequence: TGTGCCATACGACAGGAAGAGACCCAGTTCTTC.

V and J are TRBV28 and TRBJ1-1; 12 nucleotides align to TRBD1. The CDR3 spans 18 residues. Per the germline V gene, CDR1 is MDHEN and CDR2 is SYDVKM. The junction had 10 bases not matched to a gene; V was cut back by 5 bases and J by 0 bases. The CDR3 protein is CASSLIGTGGVMNTEAFF. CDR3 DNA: TGTGCCAGCAGTCTCATCGGGACAGGGGGCGTGATGAACACTGAAGCTTTCTTT.

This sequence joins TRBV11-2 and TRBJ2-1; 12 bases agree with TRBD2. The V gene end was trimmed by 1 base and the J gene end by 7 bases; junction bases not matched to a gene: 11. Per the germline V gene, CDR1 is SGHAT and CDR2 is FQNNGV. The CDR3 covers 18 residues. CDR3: CASSLGPLLAGGGNEQFF. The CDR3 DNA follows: TGTGCCAGCAGCTTAGGCCCCCTACTAGCGGGAGGAGGGAATGAGCAGTTCTTC.

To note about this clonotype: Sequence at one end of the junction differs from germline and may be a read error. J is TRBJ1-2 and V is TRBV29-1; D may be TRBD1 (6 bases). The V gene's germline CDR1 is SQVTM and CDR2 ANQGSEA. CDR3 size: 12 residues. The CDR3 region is CSVELGGQGCTF. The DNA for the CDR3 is TGCAGCGTTGAATTAGGGGGACAAGGCTGCACCTTC.

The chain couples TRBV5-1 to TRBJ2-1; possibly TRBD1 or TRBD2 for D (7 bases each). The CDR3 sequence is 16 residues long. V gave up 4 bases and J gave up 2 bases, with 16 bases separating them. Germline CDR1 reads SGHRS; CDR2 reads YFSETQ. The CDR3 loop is CASSPRGGETYNEQFF. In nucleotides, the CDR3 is TGCGCCAGCAGCCCCAGGGGGGGGGAGACCTACAATGAGCAGTTCTTC.

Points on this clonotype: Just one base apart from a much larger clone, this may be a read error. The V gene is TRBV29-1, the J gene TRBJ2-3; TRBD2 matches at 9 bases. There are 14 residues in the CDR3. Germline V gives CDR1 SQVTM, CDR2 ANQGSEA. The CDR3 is CSVVAGEAPDTRYF. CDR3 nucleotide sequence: TGCAGCGTTGTAGCGGGAGAGGCCCCAGATACGCGGTATTTT.

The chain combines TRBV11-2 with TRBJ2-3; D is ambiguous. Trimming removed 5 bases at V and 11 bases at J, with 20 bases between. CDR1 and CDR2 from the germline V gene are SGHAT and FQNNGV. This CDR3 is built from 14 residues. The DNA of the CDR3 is TGTGCCAGCAGCCCATACGTTGAATGGTCTAGGCAGTATTTT. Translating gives CASSPYVEWSRQYF.

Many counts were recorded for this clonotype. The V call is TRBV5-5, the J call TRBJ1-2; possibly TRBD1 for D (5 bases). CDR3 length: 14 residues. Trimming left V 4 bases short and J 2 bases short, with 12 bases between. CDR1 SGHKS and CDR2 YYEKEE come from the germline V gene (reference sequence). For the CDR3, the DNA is TGTGCCAGCAGCCTGACGCGGGGGAACTATGGCTACACCTTC. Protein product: CASSLTRGNYGYTF.

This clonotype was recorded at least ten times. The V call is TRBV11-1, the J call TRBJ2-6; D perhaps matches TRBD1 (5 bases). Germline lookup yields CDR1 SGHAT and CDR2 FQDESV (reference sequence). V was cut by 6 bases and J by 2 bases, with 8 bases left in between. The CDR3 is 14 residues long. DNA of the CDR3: TGTGCCAGCAGGCAGGGCGCTGGGGCCAACGTCCTGACTTTC. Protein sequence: CASRQGAGANVLTF.

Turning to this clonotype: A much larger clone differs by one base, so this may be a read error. CDR3 residues: CASSLLLANEQYF. CDR3 sequence (DNA): TGTGCCAGCAGTTTATTGCTAGCGAACGAGCAGTACTTC. V usage is TRBV12-3 or TRBV12-4 and J usage is TRBJ2-7, with D possibly TRBD2 on 6 matching bases. The CDR3 has 13 amino acids. V dropped 2 bases and J dropped 5 bases, with 10 bases sitting between them.

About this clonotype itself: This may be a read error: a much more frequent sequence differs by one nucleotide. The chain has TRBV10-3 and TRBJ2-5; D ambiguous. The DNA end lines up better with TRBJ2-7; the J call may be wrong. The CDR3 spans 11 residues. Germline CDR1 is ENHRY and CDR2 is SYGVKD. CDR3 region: CAVTTTDEQYF. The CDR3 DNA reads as TGTGCCGTCACCACAACGGACGAGCAGTACTTC.

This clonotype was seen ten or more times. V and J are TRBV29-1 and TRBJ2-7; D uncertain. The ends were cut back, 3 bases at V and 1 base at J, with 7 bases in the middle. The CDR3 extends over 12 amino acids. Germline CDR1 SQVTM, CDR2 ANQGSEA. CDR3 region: CSVEASSYEQYF. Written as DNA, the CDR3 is TGCAGCGTTGAGGCCAGTTCCTACGAGCAGTACTTC.